The 20 T cell receptor beta chains listed next were all sequenced from one sample in a study of blood T cell repertoires in COVID-19. Profiled with immunoSEQ multiplex PCR; TCRdb holds only in-frame clones, not every one. Of about 49,000 clones listed, approximately 85% are singletons. Sequences were obtained from peripheral blood. These receptors were collected from a human donor in a cohort sampled during active COVID-19.

This clone has just a few counts. This chain uses TRBV7-2 with TRBJ1-2, with 8 bases that match TRBD1. This CDR3 contains 15 residues. V gave up 2 bases and J gave up 0 bases; unmatched junction bases: 2. Germline lookup yields CDR1 SGHTA and CDR2 FQGNSA. This CDR3 is CASSLQGAPNYGYTF. The CDR3 DNA reads as TGTGCCAGCAGCTTACAGGGGGCTCCTAACTATGGCTACACCTTC.

The genes are TRBV18 and TRBJ2-5, with 7 bases that match TRBD2. The CDR3 contains 14 residues. J gave up 5 bases and V 3 bases, and 6 bases lay outside the gene matches. The germline V gene has CDR1 KGHSH and CDR2 LQKENI. CDR3 in DNA: TGTGCCAGCTCACCCGGCGGGGGAGGGGAGACCCAGTACTTC. It codes for CASSPGGGGETQYF.

The J gene is TRBJ1-1, the V gene TRBV5-1; 7 positions agree with TRBD1. This CDR3 contains 14 residues. CDR1 SGHRS and CDR2 YFSETQ come from the germline V gene. Losses at the gene ends were 4 bases for V and 4 bases for J; bases not matched to a gene: 7. In nucleotides, the CDR3 is TGCGCCAGCAGCCAAGGGGGCGTCGGCACTGAAGCTTTCTTT. It codes for CASSQGGVGTEAFF.

The V and J genes are TRBV25-1 and TRBJ2-7, with D unresolved. This CDR3 is built from 11 residues. Germline CDR1 and CDR2: MGHDK and SYGVNS. V lost 0 bases, J lost 6 bases, and 3 bases lay in between. The CDR3 bases are TGTGCCAGCAGTGAATACGGCGAGCAGTACTTC. This sequence encodes CASSEYGEQYF.

The chain employs TRBV6-6 and TRBJ2-7; 7 bases are shared with TRBD2. CDR3 length: 14 residues. V shed 7 bases, J shed 0 bases, and the junction held 6 bases outside the gene matches. Germline CDR1 is MNHNY and CDR2 is SVGAGI (reference sequence). CDR3 sequence: CASNRGGNSYEQYF. As DNA, the CDR3 is TGTGCCAGCAACCGCGGGGGAAACTCCTACGAGCAGTACTTC.

This clone was counted once. V and J are TRBV5-1 and TRBJ1-2; no definite D call. There are 13 residues in the CDR3. Germline-derived CDR1 and CDR2 are SGHRS and YFSETQ. The V end was cut by 2 bases, the J end by 7 bases, with 12 bases between. As DNA, the CDR3 is TGCGCCAGCAGCTTAGATGGAACGGGTGGCTACACCTTC. Translated: CASSLDGTGGYTF.

The CDR3 loop is CASSGTSGISYNEQFF. The CDR3 nucleotides read TGTGCCAGCAGCGGGACTAGCGGAATCTCCTACAATGAGCAGTTCTTC. This chain links TRBV9 with TRBJ2-1; 10 bases fit TRBD2. The CDR3 sequence is 16 residues long. CDR1 and CDR2 from the germline V gene are SGDLS and YYNGEE. J was trimmed by 0 bases and V by 3 bases; bases with no gene match: 3.

This chain uses TRBV7-2 with TRBJ2-1, with D unresolved. The CDR3 consists of 13 residues. CDR1 SGHTA and CDR2 FQGNSA come from the germline V gene. V was pared by 4 bases and J by 3 bases, with 7 bases between. Here the CDR3 reads CASSSDNYNEQFF. CDR3 in DNA: TGTGCCAGCAGCTCCGACAACTACAATGAGCAGTTCTTC. The full variable domain, rest sourced from reference TRBV7-2 and TRBJ2-1, is GAGVSQSPSNKVTEKGKDVELRCDPISGHTALYWYRQSLGQGLEFLIYFQGNSAPDKSGLPSDRFSAERTGGSVSTLTIQRTQQEDSAVYLCASSSDNYNEQFFGPGTRLTVL.

This clone has only a few counts. The chain is built from TRBV4-2 and TRBJ1-2; the D is unclear. The CDR3 is 13 residues long. Germline V gene lookup returns CDR1 LGHNA and CDR2 YNFKEQ. V was cut by 0 bases and J by 2 bases, with 4 bases left in between. Here the CDR3 reads CASSQDINYGYTF. The CDR3 coding sequence is TGTGCCAGCAGCCAAGATATAAACTATGGCTACACCTTC.

This chain connects TRBV10-2 to TRBJ2-1, with 10 bases fitting TRBD2. With V trimmed by 4 bases and J by 3 bases, 0 bases remained unmatched. The CDR3 is made up of 14 amino acids. Germline V gene sequence: CDR1 WSHSY, CDR2 SAAADI. CDR3 sequence (DNA): TGCGCCAGCAGTGCTAGCGGGGGCTACAATGAGCAGTTCTTC. Its protein product is CASSASGGYNEQFF.

The rearrangement joins TRBV7-2 to TRBJ2-1; 9 bases agree with TRBD2. The V gene's germline CDR1 is SGHTA and CDR2 FQGNSA. J was trimmed by 7 bases and V by 2 bases; bases with no gene match: 3. The CDR3 extends over 14 amino acids. CDR3 DNA: TGTGCCAGCAGCTTAAGACTAGCGGTGAATGAGCAGTTCTTC. This codes for CASSLRLAVNEQFF.

The V call is TRBV12-5, the J call TRBJ1-1, with D maybe TRBD1 (5 bases). The V gene lost 5 bases and the J gene lost 0 bases, with 16 bases spanning the gap. The CDR3 has 16 amino acids. Germline-derived CDR1 and CDR2 are LGHNT and FRNRAP. CDR3 DNA: TGTGCTAGTGGTCAAGCCTTGGGGCAGGTGAACACTGAAGCTTTCTTT. Its protein is CASGQALGQVNTEAFF.

This chain links TRBV5-1 with TRBJ1-2; D might be TRBD1 (6 bases). The CDR3 extends over 12 amino acids. The germline gives CDR1 SGHRS, CDR2 YFSETQ. The V and J ends lost 1 base and 8 bases respectively, with 9 bases between them. The CDR3 loop is CASSLYRDGYTF. In DNA, the CDR3 is TGCGCCAGCAGCTTGTACAGGGACGGCTACACCTTC.

As to this clone: Compared with germline, one end of the junction differs, possibly owing to a read error. The chain recombines TRBV27 with TRBJ2-7, with 7 bases fitting TRBD1. Germline V gene sequence: CDR1 MNHEY, CDR2 SMNVEV (reference sequence). The CDR3 contains 16 residues. CDR3 nucleotide sequence: TGTGCCAGCAGGAGGGGGCCGGGCGCGAGCTCCCACGAGCAGTACTTC. It codes for CASRRGPGASSHEQYF.

J is TRBJ1-5 and V is TRBV6-2 or TRBV6-3; tentatively, D is TRBD1 (6 bases). Trimming took off 0 bases at V and 2 bases at J, with 11 bases between the two ends. Germline loops: CDR1 MNHEY, CDR2 SVGEGT. The CDR3 loop spans 16 amino acids. The CDR3 DNA is TGTGCCAGCAGTTACTCTACAGGGTCGGGCAATCAGCCCCAGCATTTT. Protein: CASSYSTGSGNQPQHF.

The chain's CDR3 is CAWNRVGTGSEQYF. The DNA for the CDR3 is TGTGCCTGGAATCGGGTAGGGACAGGCAGTGAGCAGTACTTC. This chain connects TRBV30 to TRBJ2-7, with 8 bases matching TRBD1. This CDR3 spans 14 amino acids. The junction had 12 bases not matched to a gene; V was cut back by 4 bases and J by 7 bases. Germline loops: CDR1 GTSNPN, CDR2 SVGIG (reference sequence).

The chain combines TRBV7-2 with TRBJ1-1, with no clear D. The CDR3 consists of 15 residues. V gave up 5 bases and J gave up 1 base, with 14 bases separating them. The germline CDR1 and CDR2 sequences are SGHTA and FQGNSA. The CDR3 reads CASSPRTWRNTEAFF. Here the CDR3 DNA reads TGTGCCAGCAGCCCCCGAACGTGGAGGAACACTGAAGCTTTCTTT.

J is TRBJ2-3 and V is TRBV9; weak D call: TRBD2 (5 bases). This CDR3 contains 14 residues. CDR1 is SGDLS, CDR2 YYNGEE, per germline. V dropped 0 bases and J dropped 4 bases, with 9 bases sitting between them. CDR3 region: CASSVAGSPDTQYF. The CDR3, as DNA: TGTGCCAGCAGCGTAGCGGGGAGCCCAGATACGCAGTATTTT.

The rearrangement uses TRBV27 and TRBJ1-5; TRBD1 is a possible D gene (6 bases). V was cut by 5 bases and J by 7 bases, with 15 bases left in between. Germline V gene lookup returns CDR1 MNHEY and CDR2 SMNVEV (reference sequence). The CDR3 runs 14 residues. The CDR3 sequence: CASSTQGPGQPQHF. In DNA form, the CDR3 reads TGTGCCAGCAGTACTCAGGGGCCAGGGCAGCCCCAGCATTTT.

This clone appeared once. The chain recombines TRBV25-1 with TRBJ2-3, with D uncertain. V gave up 3 bases and J gave up 8 bases, with 12 bases separating them. In germline, CDR1 is MGHDK, CDR2 SYGVNS. This CDR3 contains 13 residues. This CDR3 reads CASSDSEFGTQYF. In nucleotides, the CDR3 is TGTGCCAGCAGTGATTCCGAGTTTGGTACGCAGTATTTT.